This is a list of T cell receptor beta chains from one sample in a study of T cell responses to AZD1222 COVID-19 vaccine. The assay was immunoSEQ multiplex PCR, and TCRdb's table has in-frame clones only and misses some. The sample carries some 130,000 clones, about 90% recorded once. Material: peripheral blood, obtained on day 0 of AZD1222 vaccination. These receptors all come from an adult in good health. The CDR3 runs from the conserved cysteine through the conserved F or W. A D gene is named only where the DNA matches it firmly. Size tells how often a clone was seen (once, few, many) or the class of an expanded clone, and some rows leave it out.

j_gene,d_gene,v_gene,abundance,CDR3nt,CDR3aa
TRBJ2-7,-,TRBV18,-,TGTGCCAGCTCCTTAAAGACGTCCTACGAGCAGTACTTC,CASSLKTSYEQYF
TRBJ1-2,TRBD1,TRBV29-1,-,TGCAGCGCGGGACAGGGGAGGGTTAACTATGGCTACACCTTC,CSAGQGRVNYGYTF
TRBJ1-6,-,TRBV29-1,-,TGCAGCGTTGAACAGGGGCCGGGCTCACCCCTCCACTTT,CSVEQGPGSPLHF
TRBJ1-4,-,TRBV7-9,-,TGTGCCAGCCTACCGGGTTCGGCGAATGAAAAACTGTTTTTT,CASLPGSANEKLFF
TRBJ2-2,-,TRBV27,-,TGTGCCAGCAGTTTAGGGGGATCCTACACCGGGGAGCTGTTTTTT,CASSLGGSYTGELFF
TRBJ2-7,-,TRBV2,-,TGTGCCAGCAGTGACTCCTACGAGCAGTACTTC,CASSDSYEQYF
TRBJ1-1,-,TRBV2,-,TGTGCCAGCAGTGAAGAGGCAGGGAACACTGAAGCTTTCTTT,CASSEEAGNTEAFF
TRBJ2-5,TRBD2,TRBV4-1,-,TGCGCCAGCAGCCAAGGGGGCGGCCTAGCGGTCGGGGAGACCCAGTACTTC,CASSQGGGLAVGETQYF
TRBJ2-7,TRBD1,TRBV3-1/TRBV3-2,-,TGTGCCAGCAGCCAACCTTCTCCGGGACAGGGGTCCTACGAGCAGTACTTC,CASSQPSPGQGSYEQYF
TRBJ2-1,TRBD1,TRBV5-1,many,TGCGCCAGCAGCTCCGGGACAGGGTCGTACAATGAGCAGTTCTTC,CASSSGTGSYNEQFF
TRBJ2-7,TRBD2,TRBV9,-,TGTGCCAGCAGCGTAGGCCCGGGACTAGCGTACTACGAGCAGTACTTC,CASSVGPGLAYYEQYF
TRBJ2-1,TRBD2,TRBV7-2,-,TGTGCCAGCAGACGTACTAGCGGGAGTCCCCATGAGCAGTTCTTC,CASRRTSGSPHEQFF
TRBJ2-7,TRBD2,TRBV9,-,TGTGCCAGCAGCGTAGAAGCGGGAGGCCCCTACGAGCAGTACTTC,CASSVEAGGPYEQYF
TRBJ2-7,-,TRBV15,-,TGTGCCACCAGCAGAGATGGGGCAGCGTCCTACGAGCAGTACTTC,CATSRDGAASYEQYF
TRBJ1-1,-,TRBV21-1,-,TGTGCCAGCAGCAAAGAGGAGCTCCTCGTGGACACTGAAGCTTTCTTT,CASSKEELLVDTEAFF
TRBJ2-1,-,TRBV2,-,TGTGCCAGTTTGGACAGAGCTACCTACAATGAGCAGTTCTTC,CASLDRATYNEQFF
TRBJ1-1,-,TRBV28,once,TGTGCCAGCAGGTCTTCTGGGGTCGCTGAAGCTTTCTTT,CASRSSGVAEAFF
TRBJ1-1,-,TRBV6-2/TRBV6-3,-,TGTGCCAGCAGTCCCTCAGGGCGGTCGGGTACTGAAGCTTTCTTT,CASSPSGRSGTEAFF
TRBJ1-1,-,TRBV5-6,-,TGTGCCAGCAGCTTGGGAAGCGACACTGAAGCTTTCTTT,CASSLGSDTEAFF
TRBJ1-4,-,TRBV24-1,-,TGTGCCACCAGTGAAATCAGGCCTAATGAAAAACTGTTTTTT,CATSEIRPNEKLFF